What follows describes a single T cell receptor beta chain. The ends were cut back, 2 bases at V and 1 base at J, with 18 bases in the middle. The CDR3 contains 18 residues. CDR1 and CDR2 from the germline V gene are MNHEY and SVGEGT. TCRdb's table, derived via immunoSEQ multiplex PCR, lists solely in-frame clones and lacks some. The table has roughly 260,000 clones, about 87% seen once. This sample is part of a study of blood T cell repertoires in COVID-19. The clonotype was recovered from a woman in her forties or fifties with acute or convalescent COVID-19. The sample consisted of peripheral blood. The chain couples TRBV6-2 or TRBV6-3 to TRBJ2-4; possible D gene TRBD1, 6 bases. The CDR3: CASSYPFPLTGAKNIQYF. As DNA, the CDR3 is TGTGCCAGCAGTTACCCCTTCCCTTTAACAGGGGCCAAAAACATTCAGTACTTC.